These 14 T cell receptor beta chains were all obtained from the same sample, sequenced in a study of cytomegalovirus exposure and HLA in healthy donors. The PCR contained 60 Vbeta and 13 Jbeta primers. The repertoire was sequenced with immunoSEQ multiplex PCR; TCRdb's copy has only in-frame clones and lacks some. This table has 150,000 to 200,000 clones, 78% appearing once. The specimen sequenced was PBMCs. The receptors derive from a young woman in good health and CMV-seropositive.

The chain has TRBV6-4 and TRBJ1-6; D is unresolved. CDR3 size: 14 residues. V dropped 3 bases and J dropped 6 bases, with 9 bases sitting between them. Per the germline V gene, CDR1 is MRHNA and CDR2 is SNTAGT. The CDR3 region has the DNA TGTGCCAGCAGTGAACGGCAGGTTAATTCACCCCTCCACTTT. Encoded protein: CASSERQVNSPLHF.

This clone is a singleton in its sample. The genes are TRBV28 and TRBJ2-7; 7 bases fit TRBD2. This CDR3 is built from 13 residues. The germline V gene encodes CDR1 MDHEN and CDR2 SYDVKM. Losses at the gene ends were 5 bases for V and 3 bases for J; bases not matched to a gene: 4. In DNA form, the CDR3 reads TGTGCCAGCAGTATTCAGCGGGACTACGAGCAGTACTTC. It is translated as CASSIQRDYEQYF.

This sequence joins TRBV10-2 and TRBJ1-2, with TRBD1 as a possible D gene (5 bases). CDR3 length: 13 amino acids. Germline V gives CDR1 WSHSY, CDR2 SAAADI. Between the trimmed V and J ends, which lost 8 bases and 4 bases, there was a span of 14 bases. The CDR3 DNA sequence: TGCGCCAGCGCGGGGACGCGGGGCTATGGCTACACCTTC. Translating it yields CASAGTRGYGYTF.

The chain combines TRBV5-4 with TRBJ2-5; 7 bases align to TRBD1. Trimming took 5 bases from V and 1 from J; bases not matched to a gene: 5. The CDR3 sequence is 14 residues long. Germline CDR1 and CDR2: SGHNT and YYREEE (reference sequence). As DNA, the CDR3 is TGTGCCAGCAGGTCACAGGGGCTCCAAGAGACCCAGTACTTC. It yields the protein CASRSQGLQETQYF.

This chain connects TRBV10-3 to TRBJ1-2, with 8 bases matching TRBD1. The germline V gene has CDR1 ENHRY and CDR2 SYGVKD. The CDR3 extends over 12 amino acids. The V segment lost 6 bases and the J segment 8 bases; nucleotides outside the gene matches: 5. The CDR3 DNA sequence: TGTGCCATCAGCCGACAGGGGAGAGGCTACACCTTC. Its translation is CAISRQGRGYTF.

V is TRBV18 and J is TRBJ1-2, with D unclear. Trimming left V 8 bases short and J 2 bases short, with 18 bases between. The CDR3 totals 15 residues. Germline values: CDR1 KGHSH, CDR2 LQKENI. CDR3 region: CASENGSPLNYGYTF. The CDR3 coding sequence is TGTGCCAGCGAAAACGGGAGCCCGCTAAACTATGGCTACACCTTC.

This chain uses TRBV6-5 with TRBJ2-7; 7 bases line up with TRBD2. Germline values: CDR1 MNHEY, CDR2 SVGAGI. Losses at the gene ends were 5 bases for V and 0 bases for J; bases not matched to a gene: 4. There are 14 residues in the CDR3. The CDR3 sequence is CASSRGGSSYEQYF. The CDR3 DNA follows: TGTGCCAGCAGTCGCGGGGGTAGCTCCTACGAGCAGTACTTC.

The chain joins TRBV7-9 to TRBJ2-7; perhaps TRBD1 as D (5 bases). Trimming shortened V by 3 bases and J by 3 bases, and 6 bases separated the two germline ends. Germline lookup yields CDR1 SEHNR and CDR2 FQNEAQ (reference sequence). The CDR3 consists of 12 residues. The DNA for the CDR3 is TGTGCCAGCAGCTTGGACAACTACGAGCAGTACTTC. Translating it yields CASSLDNYEQYF.

J is TRBJ2-5 and V is TRBV10-1; D uncertain. V lost 0 bases and J lost 0, with 11 bases in between. CDR1 is WNHNN, CDR2 SYGVQD, per germline (reference sequence). The CDR3 spans 16 residues. The chain's CDR3 is CASSESRSGYQETQYF. CDR3 nucleotides: TGCGCCAGCAGTGAGTCGAGGTCCGGGTACCAAGAGACCCAGTACTTC.

The chain carries TRBV19 and TRBJ1-3, with a weak D call TRBD1 (6 bases). From germline, CDR1 is LNHDA and CDR2 SQIVND (reference sequence). The CDR3 loop spans 15 amino acids. Trimming shortened V by 4 bases and J by 2 bases, and 12 bases separated the two germline ends. This chain's CDR3 is CASSRAWTAGNTIYF. Here the CDR3 DNA reads TGTGCCAGTAGTAGGGCCTGGACAGCTGGAAACACCATATATTTT.

The chain recombines TRBV5-4 with TRBJ2-1, with TRBD2 matching 11 bases. This CDR3 spans 16 amino acids. Germline V gene data show CDR1 as SGHNT and CDR2 as YYREEE (reference sequence). V shed 4 bases, J shed 5 bases, and the junction held 8 bases outside the gene matches. The CDR3 DNA is TGTGCCAGCAGCCCAACACTAGCGGGGGCAAACAATGAGCAGTTCTTC. Its protein is CASSPTLAGANNEQFF.

The V call is TRBV20-1, the J call TRBJ1-1; no clear D gene. Between the trimmed V and J ends, which lost 3 bases and 7 bases, there was a span of 9 bases. CDR1 and CDR2 from the germline V gene are DFQATT and SNEGSKA (reference sequence). This CDR3 region has 11 residues. The CDR3 DNA is TGCAGTGCTAGTTTGGCCAATGAAGCTTTCTTT. Its translation is CSASLANEAFF.

The chain employs TRBV28 and TRBJ1-2; D gene uncertain. The ends were cut back, 5 bases at V and 10 bases at J, with 14 bases in the middle. In germline, CDR1 is MDHEN, CDR2 SYDVKM. This CDR3 region has 12 residues. In nucleotides, the CDR3 is TGTGCCAGCAGTACCCTAGACGGCCCCTACACCTTC. Translated, it gives CASSTLDGPYTF.

The DNA for the CDR3 is TGTGCCAGCAGTTTATCACGGGGAGGGGGAGAAGCTTTCTTT. It is translated as CASSLSRGGGEAFF. The V and J genes are TRBV27 and TRBJ1-1, with D maybe TRBD1 (6 bases). Germline loops: CDR1 MNHEY, CDR2 SMNVEV (reference sequence). CDR3 length: 14 residues. The V end lost 0 bases, the J end lost 8 bases, and 13 bases lay between the germline ends.